The 7 T cell receptor beta chains in this list originate from one sample, sequenced in a study of shared clonotypes between healthy human individuals. Assay: immunoSEQ multiplex PCR; the TCRdb copy retains only in-frame clones and omits some. This sample has about 2 million clones, with 85% to 95% found just once. The naive CD8 population came from CD45RO-negative cells selected for CCR7, without terminally differentiated effector memory CD45RA+ cells. Sequenced: naive CD8+ T cells sorted from blood. Receptors originate from a man aged 18-30 years in good health.

In the case of this clone: Other DNA sequences in this sample translate to the same CDR3. The CDR3 loop reads CASSPDRASYNEQFF. CDR3 DNA sequence: TGCGCCAGCAGCCCCGACAGGGCCTCCTACAATGAGCAGTTCTTC. The V call is TRBV4-3, the J call TRBJ2-1; TRBD1 aligns across 7 bases. Losses at the gene ends were 4 bases for V and 0 bases for J; bases not matched to a gene: 3. The CDR3 extends over 15 amino acids. Germline V lookup: CDR1 LGHNA, CDR2 YSLEER.

The J gene is TRBJ2-1, the V gene TRBV9, with D unresolved. The CDR3 contains 13 residues. The germline V gene encodes CDR1 SGDLS and CDR2 YYNGEE. V was shortened by 0 bases and J by 9 bases, with 10 bases between the two germline ends. The CDR3: CASSVGPLSEQFF. For the CDR3, the DNA is TGTGCCAGCAGCGTAGGACCCCTGTCTGAGCAGTTCTTC.

This clone showed up just once. This chain links TRBV27 with TRBJ2-3, with 8 bases that match TRBD1. Losses at the gene ends were 5 bases for V and 10 bases for J; bases not matched to a gene: 8. Germline loops: CDR1 MNHEY, CDR2 SMNVEV (reference sequence). This CDR3 comprises 13 residues. CDR3 nucleotides: TGTGCCAGCAGTCCGGACCACAGGGGGGCGCAGTATTTT. Amino acid sequence: CASSPDHRGAQYF.

There are a few counts of this clone. This specimen includes other DNA sequences encoding the same CDR3. The chain employs TRBV6-5 and TRBJ1-2, with 7 bases lining up with TRBD1. This CDR3 has 13 residues. Per germline, CDR1 MNHEY and CDR2 SVGAGI. V lost 6 bases, J lost 3 bases, and 4 bases stayed unmatched. The CDR3 region has the DNA TGTGCCAGCAGCCCCGGGACAGACTATGGCTACACCTTC. It specifies CASSPGTDYGYTF.

The chain recombines TRBV7-9 with TRBJ2-7, with unresolved D. The CDR3 runs to 14 residues. V lost 3 bases and J lost 3, with 12 bases in between. CDR1 SEHNR and CDR2 FQNEAQ come from the germline V gene (reference sequence). The CDR3 region has the DNA TGTGCCAGCAGCTTTGATAGGAACAGCTACGAGCAGTACTTC. The encoded protein is CASSFDRNSYEQYF.

With respect to this clone: Additional DNA sequences in this sample encode the identical CDR3. The V and J genes are TRBV10-1 and TRBJ2-2, with D hard to call. V was shortened by 0 bases and J by 4 bases, with 3 bases between the two germline ends. CDR3 length: 13 residues. CDR1 is WNHNN, CDR2 SYGVQD, per germline (reference sequence). CDR3 DNA sequence: TGCGCCAGCAGTGAGTCGGGCACCGGGGAGCTGTTTTTT. This encodes CASSESGTGELFF.

The CDR3 DNA reads TGTGCCAGCAGCTTCGACAGCACCTACGAGCAGTACTTC. Protein product: CASSFDSTYEQYF. The chain employs TRBV5-6 and TRBJ2-7; the D gene is possibly TRBD1 (5 bases). The length of the CDR3 is 13 residues. V lost 2 bases, J lost 2 bases, and 8 bases lay in between. The germline CDR1 and CDR2 sequences are SGHDT and YYEEEE.